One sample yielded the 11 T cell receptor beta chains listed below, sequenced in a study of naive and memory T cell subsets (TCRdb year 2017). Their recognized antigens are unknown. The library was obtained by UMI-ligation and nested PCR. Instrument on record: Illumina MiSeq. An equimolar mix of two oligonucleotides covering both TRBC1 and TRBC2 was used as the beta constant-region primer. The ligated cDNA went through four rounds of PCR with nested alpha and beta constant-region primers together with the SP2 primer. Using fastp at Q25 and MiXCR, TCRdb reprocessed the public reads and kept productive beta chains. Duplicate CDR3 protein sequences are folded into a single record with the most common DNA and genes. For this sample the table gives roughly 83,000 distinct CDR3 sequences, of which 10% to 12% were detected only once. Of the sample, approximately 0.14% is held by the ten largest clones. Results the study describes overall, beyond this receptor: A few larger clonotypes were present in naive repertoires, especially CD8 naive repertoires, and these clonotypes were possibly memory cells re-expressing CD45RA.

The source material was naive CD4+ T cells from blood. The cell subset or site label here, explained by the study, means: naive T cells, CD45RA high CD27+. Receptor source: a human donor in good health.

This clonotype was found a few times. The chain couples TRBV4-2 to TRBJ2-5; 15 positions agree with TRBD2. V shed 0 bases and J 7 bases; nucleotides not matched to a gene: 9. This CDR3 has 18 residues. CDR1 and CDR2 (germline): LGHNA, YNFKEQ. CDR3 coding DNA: TGTGCCAGCAGCCAAGACAGGACTAGCGGGAGGGCCTGGAGGACCCAGTACTTC. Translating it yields CASSQDRTSGRAWRTQYF.

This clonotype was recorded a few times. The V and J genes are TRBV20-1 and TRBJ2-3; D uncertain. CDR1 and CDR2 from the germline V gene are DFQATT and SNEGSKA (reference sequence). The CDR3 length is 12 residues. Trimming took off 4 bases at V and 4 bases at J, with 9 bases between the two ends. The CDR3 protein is CSANRDSDTQYF. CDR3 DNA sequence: TGCAGTGCTAACCGTGATTCAGATACGCAGTATTTT.

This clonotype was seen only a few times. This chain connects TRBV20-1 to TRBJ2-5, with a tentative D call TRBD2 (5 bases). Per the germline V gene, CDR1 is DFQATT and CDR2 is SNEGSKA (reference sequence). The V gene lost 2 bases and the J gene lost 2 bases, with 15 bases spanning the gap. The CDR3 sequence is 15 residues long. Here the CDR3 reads CSARSATTGQETQYF. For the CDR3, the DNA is TGCAGTGCTAGATCGGCAACGACGGGACAAGAGACCCAGTACTTC.

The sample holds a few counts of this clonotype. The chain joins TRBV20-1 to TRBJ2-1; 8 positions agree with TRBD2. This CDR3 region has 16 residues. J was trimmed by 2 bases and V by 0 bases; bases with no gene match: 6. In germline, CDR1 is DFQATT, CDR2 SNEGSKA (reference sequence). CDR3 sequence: CSARDYAGGAYNEQFF. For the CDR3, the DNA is TGCAGTGCTAGAGATTACGCGGGGGGCGCCTACAATGAGCAGTTCTTC.

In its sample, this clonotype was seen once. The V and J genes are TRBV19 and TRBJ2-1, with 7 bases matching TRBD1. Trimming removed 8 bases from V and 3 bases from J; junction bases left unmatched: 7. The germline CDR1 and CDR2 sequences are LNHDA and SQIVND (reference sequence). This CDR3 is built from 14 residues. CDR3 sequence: CASHDRAIYNEQFF. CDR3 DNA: TGTGCCAGTCACGACAGGGCCATCTACAATGAGCAGTTCTTC.

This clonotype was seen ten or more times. CDR3 nucleotide sequence: TGCAGTGCTAGGGGGGAGACAAGCTCCTACGAGCAGTACTTC. This translates into CSARGETSSYEQYF. The chain combines TRBV20-1 with TRBJ2-7; D could derive from TRBD1 or TRBD2 (5 bases each). Germline lookup yields CDR1 DFQATT and CDR2 SNEGSKA (reference sequence). V lost 3 bases and J 0 bases, leaving 12 bases between the germline ends. The CDR3 covers 14 residues.

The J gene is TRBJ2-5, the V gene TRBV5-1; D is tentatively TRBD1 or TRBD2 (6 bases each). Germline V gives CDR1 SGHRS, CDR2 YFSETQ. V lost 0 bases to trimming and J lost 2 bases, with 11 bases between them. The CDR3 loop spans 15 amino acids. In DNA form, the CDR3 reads TGCGCCAGCAGCTTGGGACAGGCGGGACAAGAGACCCAGTACTTC. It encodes CASSLGQAGQETQYF. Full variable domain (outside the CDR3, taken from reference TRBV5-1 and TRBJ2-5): KAGVTQTPRYLIKTRGQQVTLSCSPISGHRSVSWYQQTPGQGLQFLFEYFSETQRNKGNFPGRFSGRQFSNSRSEMNVSTLELGDSALYLCASSLGQAGQETQYFGPGTRLLVL.

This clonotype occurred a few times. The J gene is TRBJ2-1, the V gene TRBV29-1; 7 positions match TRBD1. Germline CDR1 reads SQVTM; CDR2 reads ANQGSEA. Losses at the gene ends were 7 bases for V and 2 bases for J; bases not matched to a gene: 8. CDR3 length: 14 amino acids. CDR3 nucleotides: TGCAGCGCCAGGACCGACAGGGCCTACAATGAGCAGTTCTTC. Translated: CSARTDRAYNEQFF.

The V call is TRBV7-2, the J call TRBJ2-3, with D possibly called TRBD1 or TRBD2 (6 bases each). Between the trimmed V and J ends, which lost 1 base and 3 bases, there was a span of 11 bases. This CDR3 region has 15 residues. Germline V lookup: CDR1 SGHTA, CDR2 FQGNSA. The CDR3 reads CASSLGGGQTDTQYF. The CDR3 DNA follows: TGTGCCAGCAGCTTAGGTGGGGGGCAGACAGATACGCAGTATTTT.

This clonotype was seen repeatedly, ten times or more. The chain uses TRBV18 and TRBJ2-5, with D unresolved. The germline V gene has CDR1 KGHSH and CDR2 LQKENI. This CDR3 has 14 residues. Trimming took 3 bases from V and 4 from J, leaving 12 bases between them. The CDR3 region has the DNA TGTGCCAGCTCACCGGTCGGGTCGGGAGAGACCCAGTACTTC. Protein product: CASSPVGSGETQYF.

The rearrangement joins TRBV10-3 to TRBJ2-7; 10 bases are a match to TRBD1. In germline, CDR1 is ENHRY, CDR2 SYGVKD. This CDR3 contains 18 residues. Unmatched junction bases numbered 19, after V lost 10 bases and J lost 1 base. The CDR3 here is CATGRLHPGQGTSYEQYF. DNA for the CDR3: TGTGCCACTGGGCGTCTCCACCCGGGACAGGGGACATCCTACGAGCAGTACTTC.